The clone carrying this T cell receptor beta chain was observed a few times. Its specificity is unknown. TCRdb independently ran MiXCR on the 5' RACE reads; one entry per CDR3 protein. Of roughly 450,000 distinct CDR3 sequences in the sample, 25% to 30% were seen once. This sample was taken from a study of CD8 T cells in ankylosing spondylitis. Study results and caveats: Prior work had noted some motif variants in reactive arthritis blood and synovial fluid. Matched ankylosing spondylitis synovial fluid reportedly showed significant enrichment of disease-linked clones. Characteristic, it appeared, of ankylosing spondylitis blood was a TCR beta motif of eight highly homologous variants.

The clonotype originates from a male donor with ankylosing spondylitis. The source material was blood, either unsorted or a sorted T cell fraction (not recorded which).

The CDR3, as DNA: TGCGCCAGCAGCTTGGATTGGGTTTCGGAAAAACTGTTTTTT. Translation: CASSLDWVSEKLFF. The V gene is TRBV5-1, the J gene TRBJ1-4; no firm D call. Between the trimmed V and J ends, which lost 0 bases and 8 bases, there was a span of 11 bases. Per germline, CDR1 SGHRS and CDR2 YFSETQ. CDR3 length: 14 residues.